The text below deals with one TCR beta chain. The data derive from a study of T cell changes during pregnancy in multiple sclerosis. Assay: immunoSEQ multiplex PCR; the TCRdb copy retains only in-frame clones and omits some. Of around 23,000 clones listed, over 85% are singletons. Trimming took off 5 bases at V and 4 bases at J, with 5 bases between the two ends. Germline CDR1 SEHNR, CDR2 FQNEAQ (reference sequence). This CDR3 contains 11 residues. The sequencing used CD8+ T cells from peripheral blood mononuclear cells, collected in the third trimester of pregnancy. J is TRBJ2-5 and V is TRBV7-9; a weak D match, TRBD2 (5 bases). The TCR originated in a female donor with multiple sclerosis, enrolled in a pregnancy study. CDR3 nucleotide sequence: TGTGCCAGCAGCCGGGGAGAGACCCAGTACTTC. Translating gives CASSRGETQYF.